This T cell receptor (beta chain) emerged from a study of blood T cells in healthy people across ages. The junction had 1 base not matched to a gene; V was cut back by 4 bases and J by 2 bases. This CDR3 has 14 amino acids. Investigators took about 9.2 milliliters of peripheral blood from every donor. Combining a sample-barcoded 5' primer with a J-beta primer mix, a second PCR ran for about 7 to 11 cycles. With 12 random nucleotides, a template-switch adaptor tagged each individual cDNA molecule. TCRdb passed the 5' RACE reads through MiXCR, listing each CDR3 protein once. The repertoire includes more than 1,400,000 distinct CDR3 sequences, around 39% of them detected once, and 7.9% sits in the top ten.

This chain connects TRBV12-3 or TRBV12-4 to TRBJ2-2; 7 bases are shared with TRBD2. This TCR was recovered from a woman aged 18-29 years in good health. The material sequenced was blood. The DNA of the CDR3 is TGTGCCAGCAGTTGGGGGGGTAACACCGGGGAGCTGTTTTTT. It specifies CASSWGGNTGELFF.